Below, 18 T cell receptor beta chains from the same sample are listed, as sequenced in a study of beta chain features in type 1 diabetes. Findings and limits, study-wide: A moderate, significant TCRB CDR3 shortening appeared in type 1 diabetes across four CD4+ subsets.

The antigens for these receptors are not known. Sequencing targeted expressed TCRB transcripts, as all isolated RNA had been reverse transcribed. Here immunoSEQ multiplex PCR was the method, and the copy in TCRdb shows in-frame clones only, minus some. The table lists about 41,000 clones, 60% to 75% of them singletons. The source material was Tregs from blood. These receptors were obtained from a man aged 30 to 45 with type 1 diabetes. Some clones in this sample may be carry-over from other donors' samples.

This chain uses TRBV5-1 with TRBJ1-6; TRBD1 is a possible D gene (5 bases). Germline V gene data show CDR1 as SGHRS and CDR2 as YFSETQ. V was shortened by 4 bases and J by 9 bases, with 11 bases between the two germline ends. CDR3 length equals 13 residues. The CDR3 loop is CASSRTPSSPLHF. The CDR3 nucleotides read TGCGCCAGCAGCAGGACACCCTCTTCACCCCTCCACTTT.

The V call is TRBV29-1, the J call TRBJ1-2; D perhaps matches TRBD1 (5 bases). Germline loops: CDR1 SQVTM, CDR2 ANQGSEA. The CDR3 runs 13 residues. Trimming left V 7 bases short and J 8 bases short, with 20 bases between. The CDR3 spells CSAVPAGGGGYTF. The CDR3 bases are TGCAGCGCCGTCCCCGCCGGGGGAGGGGGCTACACCTTC.

The rearrangement uses TRBV28 and TRBJ2-7, with 9 bases matching TRBD1. Germline V gene sequence: CDR1 MDHEN, CDR2 SYDVKM. The CDR3 is 12 residues long. Germline trimming cut 6 bases from V and 7 bases from J; bases unmatched to any gene: 4. CDR3: CASRQGAGEQYF. The CDR3 nucleotides are TGTGCCAGCAGACAGGGGGCGGGGGAGCAGTACTTC. Complete variable domain (other parts from reference TRBV28 and TRBJ2-7): DVKVTQSSRYLVKRTGEKVFLECVQDMDHENMFWYRQDPGLGLRLIYFSYDVKMKEKGDIPEGYSVSREKKERFSLILESASTNQTSMYLCASRQGAGEQYFGPGTRLTVT.

The chain joins TRBV7-9 to TRBJ2-7; possibly TRBD1 for D (5 bases). Germline CDR1 reads SEHNR; CDR2 reads FQNEAQ (reference sequence). Between the trimmed V and J ends, which lost 3 bases and 6 bases, there was a span of 12 bases. This CDR3 contains 13 residues. The CDR3 sequence: CASSLDTSIEQYF. The CDR3 DNA reads as TGTGCCAGCAGCTTGGACACTTCGATCGAGCAGTACTTC.

The chain recombines TRBV2 with TRBJ1-5; 9 bases are shared with TRBD1. The CDR3 covers 14 residues. Germline V gene sequence: CDR1 SNHLY, CDR2 FYNNEI. Trimming at V came to 5 bases and at J to 4 bases, leaving 3 bases not matched to a gene. The CDR3, as DNA: TGTGCCAGCAGTTATGACAGGGGGAATCAGCCCCAGCATTTT. Its translation is CASSYDRGNQPQHF.

V is TRBV7-2 and J is TRBJ2-1; a possible D gene is TRBD1 (5 bases). This CDR3 contains 14 residues. Germline V gives CDR1 SGHTA, CDR2 FQGNSA. The germline V and J ends were trimmed by 5 bases and 4 bases, with 12 bases remaining between them. CDR3 in DNA: TGTGCCAGCAGCCCACAGGTCTCGTACAATGAGCAGTTCTTC. Its protein product is CASSPQVSYNEQFF.

This clone has only one observation. The rearrangement joins TRBV16 to TRBJ1-1; TRBD1 matches at 8 bases. The germline V gene encodes CDR1 KGHSY and CDR2 FQNENV. V was clipped by 5 bases and J by 5 bases; unmatched bases: 7. The CDR3 length is 14 residues. The CDR3 spells CASSSQGGGTEAFF. CDR3 DNA sequence: TGTGCCAGCAGCTCACAGGGGGGAGGGACTGAAGCTTTCTTT.

Of note for this clone: A junction boundary mismatches the germline segment, possibly from a read error. The chain carries TRBV6-6 and TRBJ2-7, with TRBD1 matching over 11 bases. CDR3 length: 15 amino acids. CDR1 is MNHNY, CDR2 SVGAGI, per germline (reference sequence). The CDR3 sequence: CASSLPGQGAQEQHF. For the CDR3, the DNA is TGTGCCAGCAGTCTGCCCGGACAGGGGGCACAAGAGCAGCACTTC.

This clone was detected a few times. DNA of the CDR3: TGCGCCAGCAGCTTACAGGAGCCGAACACCGGGGAGCTGTTTTTT. Amino acids: CASSLQEPNTGELFF. The genes are TRBV5-1 and TRBJ2-2; perhaps TRBD1 as D (5 bases). The CDR3 contains 15 residues. The germline V gene encodes CDR1 SGHRS and CDR2 YFSETQ. Trimming stripped 2 bases from V and 0 bases from J, with 8 bases between.

The genes are TRBV27 and TRBJ2-5; 7 bases match TRBD1. Germline CDR1 and CDR2: MNHEY and SMNVEV (reference sequence). The ends lost 4 bases at V and 0 bases at J; junction bases unmatched: 5. CDR3 size: 15 residues. The CDR3 sequence: CASSYTGAYQETQYF. The CDR3 DNA reads as TGTGCCAGCAGTTATACAGGGGCGTACCAAGAGACCCAGTACTTC.

The V call is TRBV6-6, the J call TRBJ1-2; 10 nucleotides agree with TRBD1. The CDR3 length is 16 residues. V dropped 7 bases and J dropped 4; count of bases not matched to a gene: 12. CDR1 is MNHNY, CDR2 SVGAGI, per germline (reference sequence). This CDR3 is CASIPGTGVRIYGYTF. The CDR3 nucleotides read TGTGCCAGCATTCCCGGGACAGGGGTCCGTATCTATGGCTACACCTTC.

The chain joins TRBV25-1 to TRBJ2-5, with D perhaps TRBD1 (8 bases). Trimming stripped 0 bases from V and 10 bases from J, with 21 bases between. The germline V gene encodes CDR1 MGHDK and CDR2 SYGVNS. The CDR3 covers 16 residues. CDR3: CASSEYTGGVRRGQYF. The CDR3 region has the DNA TGTGCCAGCAGTGAATATACAGGGGGGGTCCGTCGGGGCCAGTACTTC.

The V and J genes are TRBV29-1 and TRBJ2-5, with D perhaps matching TRBD2 (5 bases). V lost 5 bases, J lost 4 bases, and 14 bases lay in between. The CDR3 is 13 amino acids. Germline CDR1 and CDR2: SQVTM and ANQGSEA. CDR3 nucleotides: TGCAGCGTTTCTGAAGCGGCCGTAGAGACCCAGTACTTC. Translation gives CSVSEAAVETQYF.

The chain combines TRBV18 with TRBJ2-5; D perhaps matches TRBD1 (5 bases). The CDR3 has 15 amino acids. CDR1 is KGHSH, CDR2 LQKENI, per germline. With 4 bases removed from V and 4 bases from J, the gap between germline ends came to 16 bases. CDR3 coding DNA: TGTGCCAGCTCACGAACTGCCCTTGGGGCAGAGACCCAGTACTTC. It translates to CASSRTALGAETQYF.

This chain joins TRBV19 and TRBJ1-1; 8 bases are shared with TRBD1. The CDR3 runs 14 residues. The germline CDR1 and CDR2 sequences are LNHDA and SQIVND (reference sequence). V lost 5 bases, J lost 5 bases, and 7 bases stayed unmatched. DNA of the CDR3: TGTGCCAGTAGTGAGGACAGGGCGGGGACTGAAGCTTTCTTT. Residues: CASSEDRAGTEAFF.

This clone is medium-sized within its sample. The chain links TRBV18 to TRBJ2-3, with TRBD1 matching over 11 bases. CDR3 length: 17 amino acids. Germline V CDR1 and CDR2: KGHSH, LQKENI. J gave up 1 base and V 0 bases, and 3 bases lay outside the gene matches. CDR3 region: CASSPPDRGRGTDTQYF. CDR3 DNA: TGTGCCAGCTCACCACCGGACAGGGGGCGCGGCACAGATACGCAGTATTTT.

The V gene is TRBV5-1, the J gene TRBJ2-3; 7 bases align to TRBD2. CDR3 length equals 15 residues. Germline CDR1 and CDR2: SGHRS and YFSETQ. Trimming at V came to 3 bases and at J to 0 bases, leaving 4 bases not matched to a gene. For the CDR3, the DNA is TGCGCCAGCAGCTGGGTGCGGGGGAGCACAGATACGCAGTATTTT. Translating it yields CASSWVRGSTDTQYF.

The J gene is TRBJ2-3, the V gene TRBV7-9; 8 bases map to TRBD1. There are 14 residues in the CDR3. Germline V CDR1 and CDR2: SEHNR, FQNEAQ (reference sequence). The ends lost 1 base at V and 4 bases at J; junction bases unmatched: 1. CDR3 bases: TGTGCCAGCAGCTTAGACAGGGGGGCAGATACGCAGTATTTT. Translating gives CASSLDRGADTQYF.